This entry is about one T cell receptor (beta chain). Its antigen is not identified. These data are taken from a study of cytomegalovirus exposure and HLA in healthy donors. Study-wide points: Subsequent analysis of the approximately 110 validation repertoires found a tendency for first-cohort TCR clusters to co-occur. Many donors carried some public TCRs, although rarity characterized most TCR sequences. Investigators reported 150 to 200 TCR beta chains as tied to cytomegalovirus.

The assay was immunoSEQ multiplex PCR, and TCRdb's table has in-frame clones only and misses some. The sample lists 120,000 to 150,000 clones; less than 90% were seen once. CDR1 is SQVTM, CDR2 ANQGSEA, per germline. The V end lost 5 bases, the J end lost 7 bases, and 18 bases lay between the germline ends. This CDR3 region has 13 residues. The specimen sequenced was PBMCs. The TCR sequence derives from a man aged 18 to 35 in good health and CMV-seronegative. J is TRBJ2-7 and V is TRBV29-1; D might be TRBD1 (5 bases). CDR3 in amino acids: CSVLSFDSQEQYF. The CDR3 region has the DNA TGCAGCGTTCTGAGTTTCGACAGTCAAGAGCAGTACTTC.